Listed here are 32 T cell receptor beta chains from one sample, sequenced in a study of cytomegalovirus exposure and HLA in healthy donors listed by TCRdb under 2017. The library came from the immunoSEQ multiplex PCR assay. For the multiplex PCR, a mixture combining 60 forward primers for TCR Vbeta segments and 13 reverse primers for TCR Jbeta segments was used. TCRdb provides this immuneACCESS table in a form limited to in-frame rearrangements. Some clones are lacking; in checked studies, under half of them reflect an unresolved V gene, and why the rest are absent is not known. Recorded for this sample are 100,000 to 150,000 clones; about 80% of them occurred a single time. 1.5% of the sample is held by the ten biggest clonotypes. Sequences were obtained from PBMCs. All receptors derive from a woman aged 18-29 years in good health and CMV-seronegative.

This chain uses TRBV7-9 with TRBJ2-5, with D maybe TRBD1 (6 bases). The V end lost 2 bases, the J end lost 3 bases, and 10 bases lay between the germline ends. This CDR3 spans 14 amino acids. Germline lookup yields CDR1 SEHNR and CDR2 FQNEAQ (reference sequence). CDR3 sequence: CASSLQQGEETQYF. The DNA of the CDR3 is TGTGCCAGCAGCTTACAACAGGGAGAAGAGACCCAGTACTTC.

The chain has TRBV29-1 and TRBJ2-5, with 11 bases matching TRBD2. Germline V CDR1 and CDR2: SQVTM, ANQGSEA. Trimming at V came to 5 bases and at J to 5 bases, leaving 7 bases not matched to a gene. The length of the CDR3 is 14 residues. The CDR3 nucleotides read TGCAGCGTTTTTAGCGGGGGGGCCCATGAGACCCAGTACTTC. Translated: CSVFSGGAHETQYF.

The gene calls are TRBV5-1 and TRBJ2-1; TRBD2 matches at 14 bases. The V gene's germline CDR1 is SGHRS and CDR2 YFSETQ. V was pared by 0 bases and J by 5 bases, with 4 bases of the junction left unmatched. This CDR3 comprises 17 residues. The CDR3 DNA is TGCGCCAGCAGCTTGGGGGGGACTAGCGGGGGACACAATGAGCAGTTCTTC. Translation gives CASSLGGTSGGHNEQFF. Variable domain in full (rest from reference TRBV5-1 and TRBJ2-1): KAGVTQTPRYLIKTRGQQVTLSCSPISGHRSVSWYQQTPGQGLQFLFEYFSETQRNKGNFPGRFSGRQFSNSRSEMNVSTLELGDSALYLCASSLGGTSGGHNEQFFGPGTRLTVL.

The chain has TRBV7-9 and TRBJ1-1; no clear D. The CDR3 length is 11 residues. V lost 5 bases to trimming and J lost 1 base, with 2 bases between them. The germline V gene has CDR1 SEHNR and CDR2 FQNEAQ (reference sequence). The CDR3 loop is CASSRNTEAFF. The CDR3 DNA reads as TGTGCCAGCAGCCGGAACACTGAAGCTTTCTTT.

The gene calls are TRBV6-1 and TRBJ2-3, with 12 bases aligning to TRBD2. Germline CDR1 is MNHNS and CDR2 is SASEGT. This CDR3 is built from 14 residues. Trimming removed 10 bases from V and 5 bases from J; junction bases left unmatched: 7. CDR3 sequence (DNA): TGTGCCACCCAACTAGCGGGGGGATTAGATACGCAGTATTTT. Its translation is CATQLAGGLDTQYF.

V and J are TRBV6-4 and TRBJ2-2; TRBD1 matches 8 bases. The J segment lost 6 bases and the V segment lost 6 bases, leaving 9 bases of the junction unmatched. The germline V gene has CDR1 MRHNA and CDR2 SNTAGT. This CDR3 has 15 residues. The CDR3 loop is CASRAQGETAGELFF. The CDR3 region has the DNA TGTGCCAGCAGGGCACAGGGGGAAACGGCCGGGGAGCTGTTTTTT.

For the CDR3, the DNA is TGTGCCAGCAGCCCTCAGTGGCGGGGAGGAGGGAACACTGAAGCTTTCTTT. It encodes CASSPQWRGGGNTEAFF. The rearrangement links TRBV7-9 to TRBJ1-1; unclear D gene. CDR3 length equals 17 residues. The ends were cut back, 5 bases at V and 1 base at J, with 20 bases in the middle. Germline V CDR1 and CDR2: SEHNR, FQNEAQ (reference sequence).

V and J are TRBV14 and TRBJ1-6; TRBD1 matches 8 bases. Germline loops: CDR1 SGHDN, CDR2 FVKESK. This CDR3 comprises 15 residues. Losses at the gene ends were 4 bases for V and 6 bases for J; bases not matched to a gene: 5. The CDR3 DNA is TGTGCCAGCAGCCGACAGGGGAATGTTAATTCACCCCTCCACTTT. It encodes CASSRQGNVNSPLHF.

The rearrangement joins TRBV5-1 to TRBJ2-1; perhaps TRBD1 as D (5 bases). Germline CDR1 and CDR2: SGHRS and YFSETQ. The V gene lost 4 bases and the J gene lost 7 bases, with 12 bases spanning the gap. The CDR3 consists of 13 residues. The CDR3 reads CASSHPRANEQFF. As DNA, the CDR3 is TGCGCCAGCAGCCACCCCAGGGCGAATGAGCAGTTCTTC.

This clone was seen a few times. The chain uses TRBV21-1 and TRBJ2-7; the DNA was not compared with TRBD2, the D call given in the table. TRBV21-1 is a recognized pseudogene. The CDR3 has 14 amino acids. The CDR3 is CASREAGQTYEQYF. CDR3 bases: TGTGCCAGCCGGGAGGCAGGACAGACCTACGAGCAGTACTTC.

The CDR3 protein is CASKGQIEGNEQFF. CDR3 sequence (DNA): TGCGCCAGCAAAGGACAGATCGAAGGCAATGAGCAGTTCTTC. The chain joins TRBV10-1 to TRBJ2-1; D possibly corresponds to TRBD1 (6 bases). V was trimmed by 7 bases and J by 6 bases, leaving 16 bases between them. The length of the CDR3 is 14 residues. Germline CDR1 WNHNN, CDR2 SYGVQD (reference sequence).

Only one count was recorded for this clone. One end of the junction varies from germline; a read error may be responsible. The chain links TRBV7-9 to TRBJ1-4; unclear D gene. The V gene's germline CDR1 is SEHNR and CDR2 FQNEAQ (reference sequence). The CDR3 spans 14 residues. The CDR3 loop is CSSSLLPTNEKLFF. CDR3 in DNA: TGTTCCAGCAGTCTTCTCCCAACTAATGAAAAACTGTTTTTT.

This clone has more than one count but fewer than ten. The rearrangement uses TRBV27 and TRBJ1-3; TRBD1 might be the D (6 bases). The CDR3 loop spans 16 amino acids. V dropped 6 bases and J dropped 1 base, with 16 bases sitting between them. Germline CDR1 is MNHEY and CDR2 is SMNVEV (reference sequence). CDR3 protein: CASSSDRPPSGNTIYF. The CDR3 DNA is TGTGCCAGCAGCTCCGACAGGCCACCTTCTGGAAACACCATATATTTT.

The V and J genes are TRBV19 and TRBJ1-5; 7 bases align to TRBD1. Unmatched junction bases numbered 10, after V lost 5 bases and J lost 0 bases. The CDR3 is 17 residues long. CDR1 LNHDA and CDR2 SQIVND come from the germline V gene (reference sequence). The CDR3 sequence is CASSVRDRTYSNQPQHF. The DNA for the CDR3 is TGTGCCAGTAGTGTCCGGGACAGAACCTATAGCAATCAGCCCCAGCATTTT.

The rearrangement uses TRBV7-6 and TRBJ2-1; D unclear. V was cut by 5 bases and J by 7 bases, with 9 bases left in between. The CDR3 sequence is 12 residues long. Germline V lookup: CDR1 SGHVS, CDR2 FNYEAQ. The CDR3 sequence is CASSQAHNEQFF. The DNA for the CDR3 is TGTGCCAGCAGCCAGGCCCATAATGAGCAGTTCTTC.

J is TRBJ2-7 and V is TRBV30; 7 bases match TRBD1. V shed 0 bases, J shed 2 bases, and the junction held 4 bases outside the gene matches. The CDR3 is 14 residues long. Per the germline V gene, CDR1 is GTSNPN and CDR2 is SVGIG (reference sequence). This CDR3 reads CAWSVKGATYEQYF. CDR3 coding DNA: TGTGCCTGGAGTGTAAAGGGGGCAACCTACGAGCAGTACTTC.

The chain combines TRBV27 with TRBJ1-5; TRBD1 matches 7 bases. V gave up 0 bases and J gave up 3 bases; unmatched junction bases: 11. CDR1 MNHEY and CDR2 SMNVEV come from the germline V gene (reference sequence). The CDR3 covers 18 residues. CDR3 region: CASSLSGSTGVINQPQHF. The CDR3 region has the DNA TGTGCCAGCAGTTTATCGGGGAGTACAGGGGTGATCAATCAGCCCCAGCATTTT.

The chain carries TRBV5-4 and TRBJ1-1, with D possibly being TRBD1 (6 bases). Germline V CDR1 and CDR2: SGHNT, YYREEE (reference sequence). This CDR3 spans 14 amino acids. V dropped 4 bases and J dropped 0 bases, with 10 bases sitting between them. As DNA, the CDR3 is TGTGCCAGCAGCCCACAGGGCGTGAACACTGAAGCTTTCTTT. Its translation: CASSPQGVNTEAFF.

The chain carries TRBV9 and TRBJ1-4, with a tentative D call TRBD1 (5 bases). This CDR3 has 15 residues. Trimming took 2 bases from V and 13 from J, leaving 21 bases between them. The germline V gene has CDR1 SGDLS and CDR2 YYNGEE. CDR3 protein: CASSVDSYPARRLFF. The CDR3 DNA sequence: TGTGCCAGCAGCGTTGACAGTTACCCTGCTCGGAGACTGTTTTTT.

This rearrangement joins TRBV7-9 to TRBJ2-3; D ambiguous. This CDR3 comprises 16 residues. Germline V CDR1 and CDR2: SEHNR, FQNEAQ (reference sequence). Deletions cut 3 bases from V and 2 bases from J, with 15 bases between. The CDR3 DNA is TGTGCCAGCAGCTTCGCAGTCCTCAAGTACACAGATACGCAGTATTTT. Translation: CASSFAVLKYTDTQYF.

V and J are TRBV2 and TRBJ1-2; TRBD1 agrees at 7 bases. The germline V gene encodes CDR1 SNHLY and CDR2 FYNNEI. CDR3 length equals 14 residues. Germline trimming cut 6 bases from V and 1 base from J; bases unmatched to any gene: 5. This CDR3 is CASRHRDSNYGYTF. CDR3 DNA sequence: TGTGCCAGCAGACACCGGGACAGTAACTATGGCTACACCTTC. Combining the CDR3 with reference TRBV2 and TRBJ1-2 gives the whole variable domain EPEVTQTPSHQVTQMGQEVILRCVPISNHLYFYWYRQILGQKVEFLVSFYNNEISEKSEIFDDQFSVERPDGSNFTLKIRSTKLEDSAMYFCASRHRDSNYGYTFGSGTRLTVV.

This sequence joins TRBV19 and TRBJ1-1; 7 bases line up with TRBD1. The CDR3 covers 15 residues. The germline V gene encodes CDR1 LNHDA and CDR2 SQIVND (reference sequence). V was clipped by 6 bases and J by 4 bases; unmatched bases: 11. The CDR3 region has the DNA TGTGCCAGTAGGCCTACAGGGGAATGGGTCACTGAAGCTTTCTTT. Translating gives CASRPTGEWVTEAFF.

This clone appeared a single time. This rearrangement joins TRBV6-5 to TRBJ2-2; 7 bases line up with TRBD1. Germline CDR1 MNHEY, CDR2 SVGAGI. Trimming removed 5 bases from V and 7 bases from J; junction bases left unmatched: 10. The CDR3 runs to 15 residues. The CDR3: CASSPDRLTGGELFF. The CDR3 nucleotides read TGTGCCAGCAGTCCGGACAGGTTAACGGGCGGGGAGCTGTTTTTT.

J is TRBJ2-7 and V is TRBV6-5; the D is unclear. Germline V gene lookup returns CDR1 MNHEY and CDR2 SVGAGI. Trimming removed 6 bases from V and 4 bases from J, with 7 bases in between. There are 11 residues in the CDR3. The CDR3 sequence: CASRREYEQYF. The CDR3 coding sequence is TGTGCCAGCAGAAGAGAGTACGAGCAGTACTTC.

A few counts support this clone. V is TRBV7-8 and J is TRBJ2-1; D gene uncertain. With 5 bases removed from V and 15 bases from J, the gap between germline ends came to 20 bases. CDR1 is SGHVS, CDR2 FQNEAQ, per germline. CDR3 length equals 13 residues. This CDR3 is CASSIPSIPNRFF. CDR3 coding DNA: TGTGCCAGCAGCATCCCCAGTATCCCCAACCGGTTCTTC.

This clone was seen only a few times. The J gene is TRBJ2-1, the V gene TRBV7-9; 8 positions agree with TRBD2. This CDR3 has 16 residues. Per germline, CDR1 SEHNR and CDR2 FQNEAQ (reference sequence). Trimming at V came to 6 bases and at J to 2 bases, leaving 9 bases not matched to a gene. The CDR3 spells CASSFPGLAPYNEQFF. CDR3 bases: TGTGCCAGCAGTTTTCCCGGACTAGCCCCCTACAATGAGCAGTTCTTC. The variable domain in full, completed from reference TRBV7-9 and TRBJ2-1, reads DTGVSQNPRHKITKRGQNVTFRCDPISEHNRLYWYRQTLGQGPEFLTYFQNEAQLEKSRLLSDRFSAERPKGSFSTLEIQRTEQGDSAMYLCASSFPGLAPYNEQFFGPGTRLTVL.

This chain uses TRBV7-2 with TRBJ2-5; 10 bases fit TRBD1. The DNA end is more similar to TRBJ2-7, so the J call may be wrong. This CDR3 region has 14 residues. The germline CDR1 and CDR2 sequences are SGHTA and FQGNSA. CDR3 amino acids: CASSLGTGAREQYF. The CDR3 DNA reads TGTGCCAGCAGCTTGGGGACAGGGGCCCGCGAGCAGTACTTC.

The chain is built from TRBV7-9 and TRBJ2-4; 7 positions match TRBD2. CDR1 and CDR2 (germline): SEHNR, FQNEAQ (reference sequence). The CDR3 extends over 15 amino acids. J was trimmed by 8 bases and V by 4 bases; bases with no gene match: 11. The CDR3 is CASSWGGVSGDIQYF. DNA of the CDR3: TGTGCCAGCAGCTGGGGAGGGGTGTCGGGAGACATTCAGTACTTC. Based on the CDR3 plus reference TRBV7-9 and TRBJ2-4, the full variable domain is DTGVSQNPRHKITKRGQNVTFRCDPISEHNRLYWYRQTLGQGPEFLTYFQNEAQLEKSRLLSDRFSAERPKGSFSTLEIQRTEQGDSAMYLCASSWGGVSGDIQYFGAGTRLSVL.

V is TRBV7-2 and J is TRBJ1-1; 8 nucleotides align to TRBD1. This CDR3 comprises 14 residues. V lost 6 bases to trimming and J lost 6 bases; unmatched junction nucleotides: 9. CDR1 is SGHTA and CDR2 is FQGNSA in the germline V gene. The CDR3 coding sequence is TGTGCCAGCAGACCACAGGGGGGCCTACCTGAAGCTTTCTTT. This codes for CASRPQGGLPEAFF.

This chain joins TRBV19 and TRBJ1-4; TRBD1 matches at 9 bases. Germline lookup yields CDR1 LNHDA and CDR2 SQIVND (reference sequence). The CDR3 runs to 16 residues. V shed 6 bases, J shed 0 bases, and the junction held 5 bases outside the gene matches. The CDR3 coding sequence is TGTGCCAGTAGAAAGGACAGGGGTGCAACTAATGAAAAACTGTTTTTT. Translated: CASRKDRGATNEKLFF. The complete variable domain, with remaining parts taken from reference TRBV19 and TRBJ1-4, reads DGGITQSPKYLFRKEGQNVTLSCEQNLNHDAMYWYRQDPGQGLRLIYYSQIVNDFQKGDIAEGYSVSREKKESFPLTVTSAQKNPTAFYLCASRKDRGATNEKLFFGSGTQLSVL.

The CDR3 nucleotides read TGTGCCAGCACGACCGGGACAGGAAACTTAGGGCGCTACACCTTC. The encoded protein is CASTTGTGNLGRYTF. The rearrangement uses TRBV7-9 and TRBJ1-2; 8 nucleotides agree with TRBD1. V gave up 7 bases and J gave up 9 bases; unmatched junction bases: 16. This CDR3 comprises 15 residues. Looked up from germline, CDR1 is SEHNR and CDR2 is FQNEAQ (reference sequence).

The chain links TRBV19 to TRBJ1-5; TRBD1 aligns across 9 bases. The V and J ends lost 9 bases and 5 bases, in that order; junction bases with no gene match: 11. From germline, CDR1 is LNHDA and CDR2 SQIVND (reference sequence). CDR3 length equals 15 residues. The CDR3 DNA follows: TGTGCCAGCTCGCGCGGACAGGGGTGGTATCAGCCCCAGCATTTT. Its translation: CASSRGQGWYQPQHF.